A single sample gave rise to the 19 T cell receptor beta chains below, sequenced in a study of CD8+CD57+ T cells in acquired aplastic anemia. The authors sequenced patients whose flow cytometry had shown CD8+CD57+ cell expansion. Both TCR beta VDJ combination and CDR3 sequence profiling were carried out. Genomic DNA was the template for this profiling. One entry per CDR3 protein, called by TCRdb with MiXCR from the reads. Of under 250,000 distinct CDR3 sequences in the sample, roughly half were seen once. The sequenced material came from sorted CD4+, CD8+, or CD8+CD57+ T cells (not recorded which) from PBMCs. These receptors all come from a human donor with aplastic anemia.

V is TRBV2 and J is TRBJ2-3; either TRBD1 or TRBD2 may fit D (5 bases each). Trimming left V 4 bases short and J 2 bases short, with 10 bases between. Germline CDR1 is SNHLY and CDR2 is FYNNEI. This CDR3 comprises 14 residues. DNA for the CDR3: TGTGCCAGCAGTGTGGGGGAGAACACAGATACGCAGTATTTT. This translates into CASSVGENTDTQYF.

In its sample, this clonotype was seen many times. V gene TRBV10-1 combines with J gene TRBJ1-1; maybe TRBD1 (5 bases). Per the germline V gene, CDR1 is WNHNN and CDR2 is SYGVQD (reference sequence). V was shortened by 3 bases and J by 5 bases, with 16 bases between the two germline ends. This CDR3 region has 15 residues. CDR3 protein: CASSDQGYSGTEAFF. CDR3 sequence (DNA): TGCGCCAGCAGTGACCAGGGCTATTCCGGGACTGAAGCTTTCTTT.

V and J are TRBV24-1 and TRBJ2-3, with TRBD2 identical over 7 bases. Trimming cost V 5 bases and J 2 bases; bases outside gene matches: 18. CDR1 KGHDR and CDR2 SFDVKD come from the germline V gene. The CDR3 runs to 19 residues. In DNA, the CDR3 is TGTGCCACCAGTGCCGTCACCCTTGAGCGGGACTCGAACACAGATACGCAGTATTTT. Translated, it gives CATSAVTLERDSNTDTQYF.

This clonotype was observed a few times. V is TRBV7-2 and J is TRBJ2-5; 8 nucleotides agree with TRBD1. Germline V gives CDR1 SGHTA, CDR2 FQGNSA. With V trimmed by 5 bases and J by 4 bases, 9 bases remained unmatched. The CDR3 extends over 15 amino acids. The CDR3, as DNA: TGTGCCAGCAGCCCAGACAGGGGAGGAACAGAGACCCAGTACTTC. This codes for CASSPDRGGTETQYF. The entire variable domain, with the rest obtained from reference TRBV7-2 and TRBJ2-5, is as follows: GAGVSQSPSNKVTEKGKDVELRCDPISGHTALYWYRQSLGQGLEFLIYFQGNSAPDKSGLPSDRFSAERTGGSVSTLTIQRTQQEDSAVYLCASSPDRGGTETQYFGPGTRLLVL.

The rearrangement links TRBV9 to TRBJ2-1; the match to TRBD2 covers 9 bases. CDR1 is SGDLS and CDR2 is YYNGEE in the germline V gene. The CDR3 is made up of 16 amino acids. Trimming removed 3 bases from V and 7 bases from J; junction bases left unmatched: 11. CDR3 sequence (DNA): TGTGCCAGCAGCGCCCCGGTGGGGCGGGAGGGAAATGAGCAGTTCTTC. It encodes CASSAPVGREGNEQFF.

To note about this clonotype: The junction departs from germline at one end; a sequencing error may be responsible. The chain has TRBV6-5 and TRBJ1-1; unclear D gene. Per germline, CDR1 MNHEY and CDR2 SVGAGI. The CDR3 consists of 11 residues. The CDR3 loop reads CAGSYGTEAFF. The CDR3 nucleotides read TGTGCCGGCAGTTACGGCACTGAAGCTTTCTTT.

This clonotype has ten or more counts. The rearrangement uses TRBV19 and TRBJ2-7; 11 bases fit TRBD1. V was clipped by 6 bases and J by 2 bases; unmatched bases: 6. CDR3 length equals 15 residues. Germline V lookup: CDR1 LNHDA, CDR2 SQIVND (reference sequence). The CDR3 DNA reads as TGTGCCAGTAGGTCCGGGACAGGGGGAACCTACGAGCAGTACTTC. Residues: CASRSGTGGTYEQYF.

This clonotype was detected ten times or more. The genes are TRBV9 and TRBJ2-5, with 15 bases lining up with TRBD2. The trim removed 2 bases at V and 0 bases at J, leaving 5 bases unmatched. Germline V gene data show CDR1 as SGDLS and CDR2 as YYNGEE. The CDR3 is 18 amino acids. The CDR3 nucleotides are TGTGCCAGCAGCGTCCGGACTAGCGGGGGGGAAGACCAAGAGACCCAGTACTTC. This codes for CASSVRTSGGEDQETQYF.

At least ten counts were recorded for this clonotype. One end of the junction varies from germline; a read error may be responsible. This chain's CDR3 is CASSPKRTEANEKLFF. DNA for the CDR3: TGCGCCAGCAGCCCGAAACGGACAGAAGCTAATGAAAAACTGTTTTTT. V gene TRBV7-9 combines with J gene TRBJ1-4, with a tentative D call TRBD1 (6 bases). The CDR3 totals 16 residues. In germline, CDR1 is SEHNR, CDR2 FQNEAQ (reference sequence). Filled out from reference TRBV7-9 and TRBJ1-4, the complete variable domain reads DTGVSQNPRHKITKRGQNVTFRCDPISEHNRLYWYRQTLGQGPEFLTYFQNEAQLEKSRLLSDRFSAERPKGSFSTLEIQRTEQGDSAMYLCASSPKRTEANEKLFFGSGTQLSVL.

The table lists this clonotype with many counts. V and J are TRBV4-1 and TRBJ2-1; perhaps TRBD1 as D (5 bases). Trimming removed 5 bases from V and 6 bases from J, with 17 bases in between. The CDR3 sequence is 15 residues long. CDR1 is MGHRA, CDR2 YSYEKL, per germline. CDR3 sequence (DNA): TGCGCCAGCAGCACACCTGGGGCGCGACCCAATGAGCAGTTCTTC. Its translation is CASSTPGARPNEQFF.

This clonotype has ten or more counts. CDR3 protein: CASSLDQTQRVSYNEQFF. Here the CDR3 DNA reads TGTGCCAGCAGCTTGGATCAAACGCAGCGGGTCTCCTACAATGAGCAGTTCTTC. The chain recombines TRBV5-4 with TRBJ2-1; weak D call: TRBD2 (6 bases). Trimming took 0 bases from V and 0 from J, leaving 16 bases between them. The length of the CDR3 is 18 residues. The germline V gene encodes CDR1 SGHNT and CDR2 YYREEE (reference sequence).

The rearrangement uses TRBV12-3 or TRBV12-4 and TRBJ2-7; TRBD1 might be the D (7 bases). The length of the CDR3 is 14 residues. V lost 5 bases and J 6 bases, leaving 17 bases between the germline ends. For the CDR3, the DNA is TGTGCCAGCAGTACGAGACAGGGTAGCGGCGAGCAGTACGTC. Translating gives CASSTRQGSGEQYV.

At least ten counts were recorded for this clonotype. This chain uses TRBV6-4 with TRBJ2-2, with D perhaps TRBD2 (6 bases). There are 15 residues in the CDR3. Trimming pared 0 bases from V and 5 bases from J, leaving 10 bases between. Germline CDR1 and CDR2: MRHNA and SNTAGT. CDR3 amino acids: CASSDSTGTTGELFF. In DNA form, the CDR3 reads TGTGCCAGCAGTGACTCAACGGGGACTACCGGGGAGCTGTTTTTT.

Note on this clonotype: A much larger clone lies a single base off, so this may be a read error. A read error is likely, as this CDR3 ends without the conserved phenylalanine or tryptophan. V and J are TRBV5-6 and TRBJ2-1; TRBD2 matches 10 bases. Germline values: CDR1 SGHDT, CDR2 YYEEEE. The J segment lost 8 bases and the V segment lost 0 bases, leaving 11 bases of the junction unmatched. The CDR3 is made up of 17 amino acids. In nucleotides, the CDR3 is TGTGCCAGCAGCTTGGGAAGTAGCGGGAGGAGACGGGATGAGCAGTTCTCC. Amino acids: CASSLGSSGRRRDEQFS.

The V gene is TRBV7-9, the J gene TRBJ2-7; 7 bases agree with TRBD2. The trim removed 5 bases at V and 7 bases at J, leaving 20 bases unmatched. CDR3 length: 17 amino acids. Germline values: CDR1 SEHNR, CDR2 FQNEAQ (reference sequence). The DNA for the CDR3 is TGTGCCAGCAGCCCCACCCATCCCTGGGGGGAGGGCAATGAGCAGTACTTC. Its protein is CASSPTHPWGEGNEQYF.

The sample holds one count of this clonotype. The J gene is TRBJ1-2, the V gene TRBV14, with D perhaps matching TRBD1 (5 bases). V was pared by 0 bases and J by 3 bases, with 11 bases between. This CDR3 has 15 amino acids. Per the germline V gene, CDR1 is SGHDN and CDR2 is FVKESK. CDR3 residues: CASSQEMRGDYGYTF. CDR3 DNA: TGTGCCAGCAGCCAAGAGATGCGGGGGGACTATGGCTACACCTTC.

Many counts were recorded for this clonotype. V is TRBV9 and J is TRBJ1-5; 8 nucleotides match TRBD1. CDR1 and CDR2 from the germline V gene are SGDLS and YYNGEE. Trimming cost V 3 bases and J 6 bases; bases outside gene matches: 5. The CDR3 has 14 residues. The CDR3 here is CASSDGQGGQPQHF. The CDR3 region has the DNA TGTGCCAGCAGCGACGGACAGGGAGGTCAGCCCCAGCATTTT.

A remark on this clonotype: A much larger clonotype is one base distant, so this may be a read error. V and J are TRBV4-1 and TRBJ2-7; D is uncertain. Deletions cut 1 base from V and 5 bases from J, with 12 bases between. The CDR3 has 14 residues. The germline V gene encodes CDR1 MGHRA and CDR2 YSYEKL. CDR3 amino acids: CASSQGPALDEQYF. In DNA, the CDR3 is TGCGCCAGCAGCCAAGGCCCAGCCTTAGACGAGCAGTACTTC.

The chain has TRBV10-2 and TRBJ1-1, with D unclear. Germline CDR1 and CDR2: WSHSY and SAAADI. CDR3 length: 14 residues. V was pared by 6 bases and J by 1 base, with 12 bases between. The CDR3 protein is CASSNPGENTEAFF. The CDR3 nucleotides read TGCGCCAGCAGCAACCCGGGAGAGAACACTGAAGCTTTCTTT.